Each of the 20 T cell receptor beta chains below was sequenced from the same sample in a study of cytotoxic CD8 clonotypes in ibrutinib-treated CLL. Clones were read by immunoSEQ multiplex PCR, and TCRdb kept only the in-frame ones, dropping some. This sample carries about 200,000 clones, roughly 77% of them seen once, and the ten largest clones take roughly 5.9%. The sample consisted of PBMCs, taken after 12 months of ibrutinib treatment. These receptors all stem from a human donor with chronic lymphocytic leukemia.

The genes are TRBV5-1 and TRBJ2-3; 14 positions match TRBD2. CDR3 size: 16 residues. Germline lookup yields CDR1 SGHRS and CDR2 YFSETQ. After removal of 3 bases from V and 5 bases from J, the junction contained 5 bases not matched to a gene. CDR3 sequence: CASSSTSGRAGDTQYF. The CDR3 DNA sequence: TGCGCCAGCAGCTCGACTAGCGGGAGGGCCGGAGATACGCAGTATTTT.

This clone was seen more than once but under ten times. The J gene is TRBJ1-3, the V gene TRBV11-1; 10 positions match TRBD1. Germline V gene data show CDR1 as SGHAT and CDR2 as FQDESV (reference sequence). The trim removed 5 bases at V and 7 bases at J, leaving 14 bases unmatched. The CDR3 is 17 residues long. CDR3 nucleotide sequence: TGTGCCAGCAGCCGAAGACAGGGGGCGCTGGGAATGAACACCATATATTTT. This encodes CASSRRQGALGMNTIYF.

CDR3 nucleotide sequence: TGTGCCAGCTCACCTAGGACAGGGGACCCAACTAGCGGGAGGGCCTCTCGCGAGCAGTACTTC. The encoded protein is CASSPRTGDPTSGRASREQYF. The chain joins TRBV18 to TRBJ2-7; 13 bases match TRBD2. CDR3 length: 21 residues. Looked up from germline, CDR1 is KGHSH and CDR2 is LQKENI. The junction had 23 bases not matched to a gene; V was cut back by 3 bases and J by 6 bases.

The chain employs TRBV5-1 and TRBJ1-5; the D gene is possibly TRBD1 (6 bases). CDR3 length: 15 residues. The germline V and J ends were trimmed by 4 bases and 2 bases, with 13 bases remaining between them. The V gene's germline CDR1 is SGHRS and CDR2 YFSETQ. Here the CDR3 DNA reads TGCGCCAGCAGCCCGGAGGCAGGGGGCAATCAGCCCCAGCATTTT. The encoded protein is CASSPEAGGNQPQHF.

The count of this clone is one. This sample includes further DNA sequences coding for the same CDR3. CDR3 sequence: CASSFGGQSYNEQFF. CDR3 nucleotides: TGTGCCAGCAGTTTCGGGGGACAGAGTTACAATGAGCAGTTCTTC. The chain has TRBV27 and TRBJ2-1; TRBD1 might be the D (7 bases). The CDR3 spans 15 residues. V lost 3 bases and J 4 bases, leaving 13 bases between the germline ends. Germline loops: CDR1 MNHEY, CDR2 SMNVEV (reference sequence).

The chain combines TRBV6-5 with TRBJ2-7; D uncertain. Germline values: CDR1 MNHEY, CDR2 SVGAGI. The CDR3 runs 12 residues. The V gene lost 6 bases and the J gene lost 6 bases, with 12 bases spanning the gap. The CDR3 protein is CASRDTAREQYF. CDR3 in DNA: TGTGCCAGCAGAGACACGGCTCGCGAGCAGTACTTC.

The chain is built from TRBV5-1 and TRBJ1-2; the match to TRBD1 covers 10 bases. Germline V CDR1 and CDR2: SGHRS, YFSETQ. V trimming: 4 bases; J trimming: 4 bases; junction bases outside the gene matches: 7. CDR3 length equals 15 residues. This chain's CDR3 is CASSPADRGPYGYTF. The DNA of the CDR3 is TGCGCCAGCAGCCCGGCCGACAGGGGGCCCTATGGCTACACCTTC.

This sequence joins TRBV30 and TRBJ2-7; D might be TRBD2 (6 bases). Deletions cut 3 bases from V and 4 bases from J, with 13 bases between. There are 13 residues in the CDR3. CDR1 GTSNPN and CDR2 SVGIG come from the germline V gene (reference sequence). CDR3 region: CAWRREARYEQYF. In DNA form, the CDR3 reads TGTGCCTGGAGGAGGGAGGCGAGGTACGAGCAGTACTTC.

The J gene is TRBJ1-2, the V gene TRBV30, with D tentatively TRBD1 (6 bases). The CDR3 extends over 15 amino acids. The germline CDR1 and CDR2 sequences are GTSNPN and SVGIG (reference sequence). Trimming stripped 0 bases from V and 4 bases from J, with 15 bases between. This CDR3 is CAWSVKGHWLYGYTF. As DNA, the CDR3 is TGTGCCTGGAGTGTAAAGGGACATTGGCTCTATGGCTACACCTTC.

This sequence joins TRBV6-1 and TRBJ2-3; D not certain. Trimming took 4 bases from V and 5 from J, leaving 13 bases between them. Germline V gene sequence: CDR1 MNHNS, CDR2 SASEGT. The CDR3 spans 14 residues. The CDR3 protein is CASSAQSNRDTQYF. In nucleotides, the CDR3 is TGTGCCAGCAGTGCTCAATCGAACAGAGATACGCAGTATTTT.

The J gene is TRBJ1-1, the V gene TRBV6-5; perhaps TRBD1 as D (6 bases). The CDR3 is 13 residues long. Germline CDR1 is MNHEY and CDR2 is SVGAGI. The V end lost 6 bases, the J end lost 4 bases, and 12 bases lay between the germline ends. The CDR3 coding sequence is TGTGCCAGCAGCCTACAGGGTCGCACTGAAGCTTTCTTT. This gives the protein CASSLQGRTEAFF.

The V gene is TRBV9, the J gene TRBJ1-6; D gene ambiguous. Trimming removed 3 bases from V and 0 bases from J, with 16 bases in between. The CDR3 spans 18 residues. Germline V gives CDR1 SGDLS, CDR2 YYNGEE. CDR3 in amino acids: CASSGDGPLASYNSPLHF. CDR3 DNA: TGTGCCAGCAGCGGAGACGGACCGCTAGCCTCCTATAATTCACCCCTCCACTTT.

The rearrangement joins TRBV11-2 to TRBJ2-3, with D tentatively TRBD2 (6 bases). The germline CDR1 and CDR2 sequences are SGHAT and FQNNGV. The CDR3 sequence is 15 residues long. The V and J ends lost 3 bases and 5 bases respectively, with 15 bases between them. For the CDR3, the DNA is TGTGCCAGCAGCTTGCAGCGGGCTTTAGGAGATACGCAGTATTTT. This translates into CASSLQRALGDTQYF.

CDR3: CASSVEGARGTQYF. Here the CDR3 DNA reads TGTGCCAGCAGCGTAGAAGGGGCTCGAGGTACGCAGTATTTT. The chain is built from TRBV9 and TRBJ2-3; D may be TRBD1 (5 bases). Trimming took 0 bases from V and 8 from J, leaving 13 bases between them. Germline CDR1 and CDR2: SGDLS and YYNGEE. There are 14 residues in the CDR3.

The rearrangement links TRBV6-1 to TRBJ1-2, with D possibly being TRBD1 (5 bases). Germline CDR1 MNHNS, CDR2 SASEGT. The CDR3 is 12 amino acids. The V end was cut by 4 bases, the J end by 4 bases, with 7 bases between. The CDR3 loop reads CASSVDSYGYTF. In DNA form, the CDR3 reads TGTGCCAGCAGTGTAGACAGCTATGGCTACACCTTC.

The chain has TRBV25-1 and TRBJ2-3; D is uncertain. V was clipped by 3 bases and J by 0 bases, with 7 bases between them. The CDR3 length is 14 residues. Germline V lookup: CDR1 MGHDK, CDR2 SYGVNS. The CDR3 sequence is CASSDGTSTDTQYF. In DNA, the CDR3 is TGTGCCAGCAGTGACGGCACTAGCACAGATACGCAGTATTTT.

This clone was seen once. The chain combines TRBV2 with TRBJ2-7; weak D call: TRBD2 (6 bases). There are 17 residues in the CDR3. From germline, CDR1 is SNHLY and CDR2 FYNNEI. V was trimmed by 7 bases and J by 4 bases, leaving 26 bases between them. CDR3 DNA sequence: TGTGCCAGCATGCGAGCGGGTACCGCGAATGGAGGTTACGAGCAGTACTTC. Its translation is CASMRAGTANGGYEQYF.

J is TRBJ1-5 and V is TRBV6-5; weak D call: TRBD1 (5 bases). The CDR3 covers 15 residues. The germline V and J ends were trimmed by 0 bases and 3 bases, with 9 bases remaining between them. CDR1 is MNHEY and CDR2 is SVGAGI in the germline V gene. In DNA form, the CDR3 reads TGTGCCAGCAGTTACTCGAACGGGGCCAATCAGCCCCAGCATTTT. Amino acid sequence: CASSYSNGANQPQHF.

This clone has a single count. This chain uses TRBV2 with TRBJ1-5; D may be TRBD1 (5 bases). Trimming pared 0 bases from V and 5 bases from J, leaving 11 bases between. Germline V gene sequence: CDR1 SNHLY, CDR2 FYNNEI. This CDR3 has 15 amino acids. This CDR3 reads CASSEAQWGDQPQHF. The CDR3 coding sequence is TGTGCCAGCAGTGAAGCACAGTGGGGGGATCAGCCCCAGCATTTT.

The V call is TRBV19, the J call TRBJ1-1, with 12 bases matching TRBD1. V shed 4 bases and J 10 bases; nucleotides not matched to a gene: 7. Germline lookup yields CDR1 LNHDA and CDR2 SQIVND (reference sequence). This CDR3 is built from 14 residues. CDR3 sequence (DNA): TGTGCCAGTAGTAGGGACAGGGGGCAAGTAGCAGCTTTCTTT. This encodes CASSRDRGQVAAFF.